A single sample gave rise to the 3 T cell receptor beta chains below, sequenced in a study of regulatory T cells in long-lasting Graves disease. With iRepertoire HTBI primers and Arm-PCR of CDR3 regions, TCR beta libraries were built. One entry per CDR3 protein, called by TCRdb with MiXCR from the multiplex PCR reads. The table shows about 400,000 distinct CDR3 sequences, with around 20% occurring only once. The time point denotes: persistent/refractory GD, antithyroid drugs over 5 years with positive TRAb. Isolated PBMC RNA provided the starting material for the TCR library. The sequenced sample was peripheral blood mononuclear cells (PBMCs), obtained when the disease was refractory, from a patient treated with antithyroid drugs. The receptors come from a female donor with Graves disease.

This clonotype was found many times. The chain carries TRBV10-3 and TRBJ2-7; 10 nucleotides agree with TRBD2. The CDR3 contains 14 residues. Germline V gives CDR1 ENHRY, CDR2 SYGVKD. The junction had 6 bases not matched to a gene; V was cut back by 6 bases and J by 4 bases. The CDR3 sequence: CAIRDSGRAYEQYF. The CDR3 DNA follows: TGTGCCATCAGAGACAGCGGGAGGGCATACGAGCAGTACTTC.

The rearrangement links TRBV30 to TRBJ2-2; TRBD2 matches at 9 bases. The J segment lost 5 bases and the V segment lost 1 base, leaving 2 bases of the junction unmatched. There are 14 residues in the CDR3. In germline, CDR1 is GTSNPN, CDR2 SVGIG (reference sequence). The CDR3 coding sequence is TGTGCCTGGAGTGAGGGACTAGCTACCGGGGAGCTGTTTTTT. This sequence encodes CAWSEGLATGELFF.

The rearrangement links TRBV29-1 to TRBJ1-1; D ambiguous. Germline V gene data show CDR1 as SQVTM and CDR2 as ANQGSEA. The CDR3 covers 14 residues. Trimming stripped 5 bases from V and 3 bases from J, with 16 bases between. CDR3 loop: CSVRFYDGYTEAFF. CDR3 DNA: TGCAGCGTTCGTTTTTACGATGGGTACACTGAAGCTTTCTTT. Filled out from reference TRBV29-1 and TRBJ1-1, the complete variable domain reads SAVISQKPSRDICQRGTSLTIQCQVDSQVTMMFWYRQQPGQSLTLIATANQGSEATYESGFVIDKFPISRPNLTFSTLTVSNMSPEDSSIYLCSVRFYDGYTEAFFGQGTRLTVV.